One and the same sample provided the 25 T cell receptor beta chains below, sequenced in a study of human T cells and chemical hapten exposure. The time point here: patch test 3, about 24 weeks after DPC sensitization. The treatment is: therapeutic diphenylcyclopropenone sensitization with weekly scalp DPC. MiXCR was run by TCRdb on the RACE reads, yielding one entry per CDR3 protein. The data show roughly 97,000 distinct CDR3 sequences, 25% to 35% seen once. The starting material was whole blood, obtained in connection with sensitization to the hapten diphenylcyclopropenone (DPC). The source is a man aged 40-49 years with alopecia areata. Some clones in this sample may be carry-over from other donors' samples.

This rearrangement joins TRBV28 to TRBJ1-4; D ambiguous. This CDR3 is 17 amino acids long. Per germline, CDR1 MDHEN and CDR2 SYDVKM. V was pared by 6 bases and J by 4 bases, with 21 bases between. The CDR3 protein is CASSPQFTPLGNEKLFF. The CDR3 DNA follows: TGTGCCAGCAGCCCACAGTTTACTCCCTTGGGTAATGAAAAACTGTTTTTT.

The chain combines TRBV6-2 or TRBV6-3 with TRBJ2-5, with 12 nucleotides matching TRBD2. Germline V gene data show CDR1 as MNHEY and CDR2 as SVGEGT. V lost 10 bases, J lost 3 bases, and 6 bases stayed unmatched. This CDR3 has 14 amino acids. The CDR3 bases are TGTGCCACTGAGACTAGCGGGAGTGAAGAGACCCAGTACTTC. Its translation: CATETSGSEETQYF.

The V gene is TRBV14, the J gene TRBJ1-1; D may be TRBD1 (6 bases). Trimming took off 4 bases at V and 0 bases at J, with 6 bases between the two ends. This CDR3 has 13 residues. The germline gives CDR1 SGHDN, CDR2 FVKESK. Written as DNA, the CDR3 is TGTGCCAGCAGCCGGACAGTGAACACTGAAGCTTTCTTT. The encoded protein is CASSRTVNTEAFF. The whole variable domain, remainder taken from reference TRBV14 and TRBJ1-1, is EAGVTQFPSHSVIEKGQTVTLRCDPISGHDNLYWYRRVMGKEIKFLLHFVKESKQDESGMPNNRFLAERTGGTYSTLKVQPAELEDSGVYFCASSRTVNTEAFFGQGTRLTVV.

The gene calls are TRBV7-9 and TRBJ2-7, with 10 bases identical to TRBD1. The trim removed 0 bases at V and 4 bases at J, leaving 0 bases unmatched. Germline CDR1 and CDR2: SEHNR and FQNEAQ (reference sequence). There are 14 residues in the CDR3. The CDR3 DNA is TGTGCCAGCAGCTTAGCGGGACAGGGGTACGAGCAGTACTTC. Translation: CASSLAGQGYEQYF.

The gene calls are TRBV12-3 or TRBV12-4 and TRBJ2-1; perhaps TRBD1 as D (5 bases). This CDR3 contains 15 residues. The V gene lost 0 bases and the J gene lost 3 bases, with 9 bases spanning the gap. The CDR3 sequence: CASSLADSIYNEQFF. DNA for the CDR3: TGTGCCAGCAGTTTAGCTGACAGCATCTACAATGAGCAGTTCTTC.

The V and J genes are TRBV24-1 and TRBJ2-3; D uncertain. The CDR3 sequence is 11 residues long. The V end lost 7 bases, the J end lost 2 bases, and 3 bases lay between the germline ends. Germline V gene sequence: CDR1 KGHDR, CDR2 SFDVKD. This CDR3 is CATRYTDTQYF. The CDR3 DNA sequence: TGTGCCACCAGGTACACAGATACGCAGTATTTT.

This clonotype has a count of ten or more. The CDR3 bases are TGTGCCAGCAGCGAGGTAAACTATGGCTACACCTTC. This codes for CASSEVNYGYTF. This rearrangement joins TRBV12-3 or TRBV12-4 to TRBJ1-2; no clear D gene. CDR3 length equals 12 residues. The V gene lost 6 bases and the J gene lost 2 bases, with 7 bases spanning the gap.

This clonotype has a handful of counts. The chain uses TRBV6-6 and TRBJ1-4; unclear D gene. Trimming pared 3 bases from V and 3 bases from J, leaving 8 bases between. Germline V gives CDR1 MNHNY, CDR2 SVGAGI (reference sequence). The CDR3 consists of 14 residues. The CDR3 DNA sequence: TGTGCCAGCAGTTATCTGGTCGCTAATGAAAAACTGTTTTTT. Translation gives CASSYLVANEKLFF.

This clonotype turned up a few times. The CDR3 coding sequence is TGTGCCATCAGCACGACAGGCGGGACTGAAGCTTTCTTT. It codes for CAISTTGGTEAFF. The chain uses TRBV10-3 and TRBJ1-1; D might be TRBD1 (6 bases). V lost 6 bases and J lost 5, with 13 bases in between. CDR3 length: 13 residues. CDR1 is ENHRY, CDR2 SYGVKD, per germline.

The rearrangement uses TRBV12-3 or TRBV12-4 and TRBJ1-6; D gene ambiguous. The CDR3 extends over 11 amino acids. The germline V and J ends were trimmed by 5 bases and 12 bases, with 8 bases remaining between them. The CDR3 bases are TGTGCCAGCAGTGGCGTTGGACCCCTCCACTTT. Translation gives CASSGVGPLHF.

The gene calls are TRBV20-1 and TRBJ2-7, with 13 bases lining up with TRBD2. This CDR3 spans 16 amino acids. V trimming: 3 bases; J trimming: 4 bases; junction bases outside the gene matches: 9. Germline V gene lookup returns CDR1 DFQATT and CDR2 SNEGSKA (reference sequence). CDR3 residues: CSASGLAGAVPYEQYF. In DNA form, the CDR3 reads TGCAGTGCTAGCGGACTAGCGGGAGCTGTACCGTACGAGCAGTACTTC.

V usage is TRBV18 and J usage is TRBJ1-5; 11 bases line up with TRBD1. Germline CDR1 KGHSH, CDR2 LQKENI. Trimming removed 3 bases from V and 8 bases from J; junction bases left unmatched: 3. This CDR3 contains 14 residues. This CDR3 is CASSPGQGDKPQHF. In DNA form, the CDR3 reads TGTGCCAGCTCACCGGGACAGGGGGACAAGCCCCAGCATTTT.

In its sample, this clonotype was seen a few times. The chain combines TRBV7-8 with TRBJ2-3, with D uncertain. The CDR3 is made up of 14 amino acids. From germline, CDR1 is SGHVS and CDR2 FQNEAQ. The V end was cut by 1 base, the J end by 3 bases, with 8 bases between. CDR3 loop: CASSLDYGTDTQYF. The CDR3 DNA reads TGTGCCAGCAGCTTAGATTACGGAACAGATACGCAGTATTTT. Full variable domain (rest looked up from reference TRBV7-8 and TRBJ2-3): GAGVSQSPRYKVAKRGQDVALRCDPISGHVSLFWYQQALGQGPEFLTYFQNEAQLDKSGLPSDRFFAERPEGSVSTLKIQRTQQEDSAVYLCASSLDYGTDTQYFGPGTRLTVL.

The V gene is TRBV24-1, the J gene TRBJ1-6; TRBD1 matches 7 bases. From germline, CDR1 is KGHDR and CDR2 SFDVKD. After removal of 9 bases from V and 4 bases from J, the junction contained 5 bases not matched to a gene. The CDR3 consists of 14 residues. CDR3 DNA sequence: TGTGCCACCCAAGCGGGACAGTATAATTCACCCCTCCACTTT. Translation gives CATQAGQYNSPLHF.

The chain has TRBV12-5 and TRBJ2-2; 7 bases map to TRBD2. Germline CDR1 LGHNT, CDR2 FRNRAP. The CDR3 is 16 amino acids. With V trimmed by 7 bases and J by 3 bases, 11 bases remained unmatched. Here the CDR3 reads CASARPSGVDTGELFF. The CDR3 DNA reads TGTGCTAGTGCCCGCCCTAGCGGAGTTGACACCGGGGAGCTGTTTTTT. Filled out from reference TRBV12-5 and TRBJ2-2, the complete variable domain reads DARVTQTPRHKVTEMGQEVTMRCQPILGHNTVFWYRQTMMQGLELLAYFRNRAPLDDSGMPKDRFSAEMPDATLATLKIQPSEPRDSAVYFCASARPSGVDTGELFFGEGSRLTVL.

This rearrangement joins TRBV15 to TRBJ2-7; D is unresolved. The CDR3 runs to 13 residues. Trimming shortened V by 0 bases and J by 3 bases, and 6 bases separated the two germline ends. Germline CDR1 reads LNHNV; CDR2 reads YYDKDF (reference sequence). CDR3 region: CATSRDLYYEQYF. The CDR3 DNA reads TGTGCCACCAGCAGAGATCTCTACTACGAGCAGTACTTC.

This clonotype was seen only a few times. The V and J genes are TRBV3-1 and TRBJ2-7; a possible D gene is TRBD2 (5 bases). The length of the CDR3 is 14 residues. V gave up 0 bases and J gave up 1 base, with 7 bases separating them. The germline gives CDR1 LGHDT, CDR2 YNNKEL (reference sequence). CDR3 coding DNA: TGTGCCAGCAGCCAAGATCGGGGTTCCTACGAGCAGTACTTC. Protein product: CASSQDRGSYEQYF.

This clonotype appeared a few times. The chain recombines TRBV28 with TRBJ2-3; D is perhaps TRBD1 or TRBD2 (5 bases each). The CDR3 contains 12 residues. V dropped 6 bases and J dropped 2 bases, with 6 bases sitting between them. CDR1 MDHEN and CDR2 SYDVKM come from the germline V gene. The CDR3 region is CASSGTTDTQYF. CDR3 DNA: TGTGCCAGCAGCGGGACCACAGATACGCAGTATTTT.

This clonotype has more than one count but fewer than ten. The J gene is TRBJ2-1, the V gene TRBV28, with D uncertain. The CDR3 runs to 14 residues. The germline V gene encodes CDR1 MDHEN and CDR2 SYDVKM. The germline V and J ends were trimmed by 6 bases and 5 bases, with 14 bases remaining between them. The CDR3 sequence: CASSTLNGDNEQFF. CDR3 in DNA: TGTGCCAGCAGCACACTAAATGGGGACAATGAGCAGTTCTTC.

This clonotype has just a few counts. The chain employs TRBV20-1 and TRBJ2-3; 7 nucleotides line up with TRBD2. After removal of 3 bases from V and 6 bases from J, the junction contained 9 bases not matched to a gene. The germline V gene has CDR1 DFQATT and CDR2 SNEGSKA (reference sequence). CDR3 length: 14 residues. CDR3 residues: CSASLPGRSDTQYF. CDR3 DNA sequence: TGCAGTGCTAGCCTCCCCGGGAGGTCGGATACGCAGTATTTT.

A few counts support this clonotype. V is TRBV7-2 and J is TRBJ2-5, with D unresolved. From germline, CDR1 is SGHTA and CDR2 FQGNSA. The CDR3 is 12 residues long. Between the trimmed V and J ends, which lost 4 bases and 5 bases, there was a span of 8 bases. The CDR3 loop reads CASSSYGETQYF. Here the CDR3 DNA reads TGTGCCAGCAGCTCCTACGGGGAGACCCAGTACTTC.

The chain has TRBV3-1 and TRBJ2-7, with a tentative D call TRBD1 (6 bases). The CDR3 consists of 14 residues. Germline V gene data show CDR1 as LGHDT and CDR2 as YNNKEL (reference sequence). The germline V and J ends were trimmed by 1 base and 6 bases, with 13 bases remaining between them. The CDR3 bases are TGTGCCAGCAGCCAAGTAGTTCAAGGGGGCGAGCAGTACTTC. Translating gives CASSQVVQGGEQYF.

This clonotype was recorded many times. The chain combines TRBV28 with TRBJ2-2; 9 nucleotides align to TRBD2. The CDR3 totals 13 residues. V gave up 11 bases and J gave up 4 bases; unmatched junction bases: 5. Germline V CDR1 and CDR2: MDHEN, SYDVKM. CDR3 DNA: TGTGCCGCACTTAGCGGGAGCACCGGGGAGCTGTTTTTT. This sequence encodes CAALSGSTGELFF.

This clonotype has only a few counts. V and J are TRBV6-1 and TRBJ2-1; D might be TRBD2 (6 bases). CDR1 is MNHNS and CDR2 is SASEGT in the germline V gene. The CDR3 runs 15 residues. V was pared by 6 bases and J by 7 bases, with 19 bases between. CDR3 sequence reads: CASSEGGGKGNEQFF. DNA for the CDR3: TGTGCCAGCAGCGAGGGTGGCGGGAAGGGGAATGAGCAGTTCTTC.

The chain has TRBV4-2 and TRBJ2-7; 10 bases line up with TRBD2. V dropped 0 bases and J dropped 2; count of bases not matched to a gene: 1. The CDR3 totals 15 residues. CDR1 is LGHNA and CDR2 is YNFKEQ in the germline V gene. The CDR3 sequence is CASSQEAGGPYEQYF. The DNA for the CDR3 is TGTGCCAGCAGCCAAGAAGCGGGAGGGCCCTACGAGCAGTACTTC.